These T cell receptor beta chains were read from a single sample in a study of identical twins. One entry per CDR3 protein results from TCRdb running MiXCR on the 5' RACE reads. The top ten clones hold roughly 4% of a sample with hundreds of thousands of distinct CDR3 sequences, around 21% of them seen once. The sample was also linked to a second study, of T cells expressing NK-cell markers.

The material sequenced was PBMCs. The source of these receptors is a woman between 18 and 30 years old in good health. Both conserved end residues are part of each CDR3. The D gene is left open where the match is weak. Some rows mark clone size as missing; the rest say once, few, many or name a class of expanded clone.

>TRBV11-2|.|TRBJ1-6|.
CASSNGRGQAGLNSPLHF
TGTGCCAGCAGCAACGGGAGGGGTCAGGCAGGGCTGAATTCACCCCTCCACTTT
>TRBV10-2|.|TRBJ2-2|.
CASSDWASTGELFF
TGCGCCAGCAGTGATTGGGCGAGCACCGGGGAGCTGTTTTTT
>TRBV11-2|many|TRBJ2-2|.
CASTSPAGRSFIGTGELFF
TGTGCCAGCACCAGCCCCGCAGGGCGATCCTTTATAGGCACCGGGGAGCTGTTTTTT
>TRBV6-1|few|TRBJ1-6|.
CASRNPVPFSPLHF
TGTGCCAGCAGAAACCCCGTCCCATTTTCACCCCTCCACTTT
>TRBV4-1|few|TRBJ1-2|TRBD1
CASSQAGQGKGYTF
TGCGCCAGCAGCCAAGCAGGACAGGGTAAAGGCTACACCTTC
>TRBV10-3|few|TRBJ2-5|TRBD2
CAIIGLAGGRETQYF
TGTGCCATCATCGGTCTAGCGGGAGGCAGGGAGACCCAGTACTTC
>TRBV12-3/TRBV12-4|few|TRBJ1-6|TRBD1
CASSYGQGSPLHF
TGTGCCAGCAGTTACGGACAGGGTTCACCCCTCCACTTT
>TRBV13|few|TRBJ2-1|.
CASSGRDGSSYNEQFF
TGTGCCAGCAGCGGCCGCGACGGGAGCTCCTACAATGAGCAGTTCTTC
>TRBV6-1|few|TRBJ2-5|.
CASSDLRSQETQYF
TGTGCCAGCAGTGATCTTCGCAGCCAAGAGACCCAGTACTTC
>TRBV12-3/TRBV12-4|few|TRBJ2-7|.
CASSYDRPYEQYF
TGTGCCAGCAGTTACGACAGACCCTACGAGCAGTACTTC
>TRBV4-3|.|TRBJ2-1|.
CASSPEWGRTYNEQFF
TGCGCCAGCAGCCCCGAGTGGGGGAGAACATACAATGAGCAGTTCTTC
>TRBV10-3|many|TRBJ2-1|TRBD2
CASLTSGGAEQFF
TGTGCCTCGTTGACTAGCGGGGGGGCTGAGCAGTTCTTC
>TRBV4-3|few|TRBJ2-6|TRBD1
CASSQATGISGANVLTF
TGCGCCAGCAGCCAGGCGACAGGGATCTCTGGGGCCAACGTCCTGACTTTC
>TRBV20-1|.|TRBJ2-1|.
CSARGGLGPGEQFF
TGCAGTGCTAGGGGCGGCTTGGGGCCTGGTGAGCAGTTCTTC
>TRBV5-1|few|TRBJ2-7|.
CAFTGAAESYEQYF
TGCGCCTTTACTGGGGCAGCGGAATCCTACGAGCAGTACTTC